What follows are 27 T cell receptor beta chains derived from one specimen sequenced in a study of blood T cell repertoires in COVID-19. Data came from immunoSEQ multiplex PCR; TCRdb stores just in-frame clones and leaves some out. Of about 340,000 clones listed, under 95% are singletons. The sample comprised PBMCs or T cells enriched from blood (not recorded which). Receptor source: a woman aged 25-40 years who had recovered from COVID-19.

The V and J genes are TRBV7-9 and TRBJ2-2, with a possible D match to TRBD2 (6 bases). This CDR3 contains 17 residues. Trimming took 1 base from V and 0 from J, leaving 12 bases between them. Per the germline V gene, CDR1 is SEHNR and CDR2 is FQNEAQ (reference sequence). This chain's CDR3 is CASSLVIRTTNTGELFF. CDR3 nucleotides: TGTGCCAGCAGCTTAGTTATTCGGACTACGAACACCGGGGAGCTGTTTTTT.

V usage is TRBV7-9 and J usage is TRBJ1-3; TRBD1 matches at 8 bases. The CDR3 is 14 residues long. In germline, CDR1 is SEHNR, CDR2 FQNEAQ (reference sequence). The V and J ends lost 5 bases and 3 bases, in that order; junction bases with no gene match: 3. The CDR3 DNA reads TGTGCCAGCAGCATTGACAGGGGTGGAAACACCATATATTTT. Its protein is CASSIDRGGNTIYF. Full variable domain (outside the CDR3, taken from reference TRBV7-9 and TRBJ1-3): DTGVSQNPRHKITKRGQNVTFRCDPISEHNRLYWYRQTLGQGPEFLTYFQNEAQLEKSRLLSDRFSAERPKGSFSTLEIQRTEQGDSAMYLCASSIDRGGNTIYFGEGSWLTVV.

The chain couples TRBV7-8 to TRBJ2-1; 8 positions agree with TRBD2. The CDR3 loop spans 15 amino acids. The J segment lost 6 bases and the V segment lost 0 bases, leaving 4 bases of the junction unmatched. Germline lookup yields CDR1 SGHVS and CDR2 FQNEAQ. The CDR3 here is CASSLASLAGNEQFF. In nucleotides, the CDR3 is TGTGCCAGCAGCTTAGCAAGTCTAGCGGGCAATGAGCAGTTCTTC.

The CDR3 loop reads CASAPGTGAFGEQYF. The CDR3 DNA reads TGTGCCAGCGCGCCCGGGACAGGGGCCTTTGGCGAGCAGTACTTC. V gene TRBV18 combines with J gene TRBJ2-7; 10 bases are a match to TRBD1. There are 15 residues in the CDR3. Germline-derived CDR1 and CDR2 are KGHSH and LQKENI. V was clipped by 8 bases and J by 6 bases; unmatched bases: 13.

The chain recombines TRBV20-1 with TRBJ1-1, with unresolved D. Between the trimmed V and J ends, which lost 4 bases and 7 bases, there was a span of 10 bases. Looked up from germline, CDR1 is DFQATT and CDR2 is SNEGSKA (reference sequence). The CDR3 sequence is 11 residues long. The CDR3, as DNA: TGCAGTGCTATCGAGGCAGTTGAAGCTTTCTTT. Translated, it gives CSAIEAVEAFF.

The V gene is TRBV6-5, the J gene TRBJ1-1, with TRBD1 identical over 8 bases. Germline CDR1 reads MNHEY; CDR2 reads SVGAGI. V lost 2 bases, J lost 6 bases, and 5 bases stayed unmatched. This CDR3 has 14 amino acids. CDR3 nucleotides: TGTGCCAGCAGTTACGGACAGGGAACACCTGAAGCTTTCTTT. This translates into CASSYGQGTPEAFF.

This clone showed up just once. The genes are TRBV7-9 and TRBJ2-1; no clear D gene. Germline CDR1 is SEHNR and CDR2 is FQNEAQ (reference sequence). The V end lost 6 bases, the J end lost 7 bases, and 22 bases lay between the germline ends. CDR3 length equals 16 residues. CDR3 in amino acids: CASSDPRRPVVNEQFF. CDR3 DNA sequence: TGTGCCAGCAGTGATCCTCGGCGGCCAGTAGTGAATGAGCAGTTCTTC. The variable domain in full, with the rest retrieved from reference TRBV7-9 and TRBJ2-1, is DTGVSQNPRHKITKRGQNVTFRCDPISEHNRLYWYRQTLGQGPEFLTYFQNEAQLEKSRLLSDRFSAERPKGSFSTLEIQRTEQGDSAMYLCASSDPRRPVVNEQFFGPGTRLTVL.

The CDR3 is CASSLMFELGQGITYEQYF. CDR3 nucleotides: TGTGCCAGCAGCTTGATGTTTGAGCTTGGGCAGGGAATAACCTACGAGCAGTACTTC. The V and J genes are TRBV5-6 and TRBJ2-7; D might be TRBD1 (5 bases). Germline lookup yields CDR1 SGHDT and CDR2 YYEEEE. The CDR3 runs to 19 residues. Trimming removed 1 base at V and 2 bases at J, with 25 bases between.

The chain employs TRBV10-3 and TRBJ2-7; maybe TRBD1 (6 bases). V lost 6 bases and J 2 bases, leaving 11 bases between the germline ends. The CDR3 is 13 residues long. Germline V gives CDR1 ENHRY, CDR2 SYGVKD. The DNA for the CDR3 is TGTGCCATCAGGCTCGCAGGGGCCTACGAGCAGTACTTC. It yields the protein CAIRLAGAYEQYF.

This clone appeared many times. The chain uses TRBV4-2 and TRBJ2-3, with 7 bases aligning to TRBD2. Germline trimming cut 1 base from V and 4 bases from J; bases unmatched to any gene: 8. Germline CDR1 and CDR2: LGHNA and YNFKEQ. This CDR3 is 16 amino acids long. The DNA for the CDR3 is TGTGCCAGCAGCCAAGTGACTAGCTTGGTGTCAGATACGCAGTATTTT. It yields the protein CASSQVTSLVSDTQYF.

The chain couples TRBV11-2 to TRBJ2-5; no clear D gene. V was cut by 5 bases and J by 1 base, with 8 bases left in between. The CDR3 extends over 13 amino acids. Germline-derived CDR1 and CDR2 are SGHAT and FQNNGV. The CDR3 DNA follows: TGTGCCAGCAGCATTAGTACCCAAGAGACCCAGTACTTC. Translated, it gives CASSISTQETQYF.

The J gene is TRBJ2-6, the V gene TRBV24-1; maybe TRBD1 (5 bases). V lost 3 bases and J 0 bases, leaving 14 bases between the germline ends. Germline loops: CDR1 KGHDR, CDR2 SFDVKD. The CDR3 is made up of 18 amino acids. CDR3 nucleotide sequence: TGTGCCACCAGTGATCGACAGTTAACCCCCTCTGGGGCCAACGTCCTGACTTTC. This sequence encodes CATSDRQLTPSGANVLTF.

This chain uses TRBV7-3 with TRBJ2-1, with TRBD1 matching 7 bases. In germline, CDR1 is SGHTA, CDR2 FQGTGA. With V trimmed by 5 bases and J by 2 bases, 6 bases remained unmatched. The CDR3 has 15 residues. The CDR3 nucleotides read TGTGCCAGCAGCCATGACAGGGAACCCTACAATGAGCAGTTCTTC. As protein: CASSHDREPYNEQFF.

The rearrangement uses TRBV5-6 and TRBJ1-1; the D gene is possibly TRBD1 (6 bases). The CDR3 extends over 14 amino acids. Germline V gene sequence: CDR1 SGHDT, CDR2 YYEEEE. Trimming removed 1 base at V and 5 bases at J, with 12 bases between. The CDR3 sequence: CASSLTGRETEAFF. In DNA form, the CDR3 reads TGTGCCAGCAGCTTGACAGGGCGGGAGACTGAAGCTTTCTTT.

This clone was picked up a small number of times. This chain connects TRBV27 to TRBJ1-2, with 9 bases matching TRBD1. Per the germline V gene, CDR1 is MNHEY and CDR2 is SMNVEV (reference sequence). The CDR3 consists of 15 residues. V was clipped by 6 bases and J by 4 bases; unmatched bases: 9. As DNA, the CDR3 is TGTGCCAGCAGGATAACAGGGGGCCAGGGCTATGGCTACACCTTC. This encodes CASRITGGQGYGYTF.

This chain uses TRBV29-1 with TRBJ2-3; 13 bases match TRBD2. CDR3 length equals 15 residues. Germline V gives CDR1 SQVTM, CDR2 ANQGSEA. The junction had 5 bases not matched to a gene; V was cut back by 6 bases and J by 2 bases. CDR3 bases: TGCAGCGTCATGACTAGCGGGGGGTTCACAGATACGCAGTATTTT. It encodes CSVMTSGGFTDTQYF.

J is TRBJ2-2 and V is TRBV29-1; perhaps TRBD1 as D (5 bases). Germline V gives CDR1 SQVTM, CDR2 ANQGSEA. Trimming cost V 4 bases and J 2 bases, with 11 bases left between them. The CDR3 is 14 residues long. CDR3 coding DNA: TGCAGCGTTGTAGCTCAGGGTAACACCGGGGAGCTGTTTTTT. Its protein is CSVVAQGNTGELFF.

The chain carries TRBV24-1 and TRBJ1-1; 7 bases are a match to TRBD1. Looked up from germline, CDR1 is KGHDR and CDR2 is SFDVKD. J was trimmed by 4 bases and V by 6 bases; bases with no gene match: 7. The CDR3 extends over 14 amino acids. CDR3 residues: CATSTNRGGTEAFF. The CDR3 region has the DNA TGTGCCACCAGTACAAACAGGGGAGGCACTGAAGCTTTCTTT.

The gene calls are TRBV5-4 and TRBJ2-5; a possible D gene is TRBD1 (5 bases). Looked up from germline, CDR1 is SGHNT and CDR2 is YYREEE (reference sequence). The CDR3 totals 15 residues. With 0 bases removed from V and 4 bases from J, the gap between germline ends came to 13 bases. The CDR3 sequence is CASSLVQGQGETQYF. The CDR3 DNA follows: TGTGCCAGCAGCTTGGTGCAGGGTCAAGGAGAGACCCAGTACTTC.

The J gene is TRBJ1-2, the V gene TRBV5-1; D gene uncertain. Deletions cut 0 bases from V and 8 bases from J, with 17 bases between. This CDR3 spans 15 amino acids. The V gene's germline CDR1 is SGHRS and CDR2 YFSETQ. The CDR3 loop reads CASSLVDGEVEGYTF. CDR3 nucleotides: TGCGCCAGCAGCTTGGTTGATGGGGAGGTAGAAGGCTACACCTTC.

The chain joins TRBV4-1 to TRBJ1-5; TRBD1 matches 10 bases. The germline CDR1 and CDR2 sequences are MGHRA and YSYEKL. V lost 4 bases to trimming and J lost 0 bases; unmatched junction nucleotides: 12. The CDR3 consists of 19 residues. CDR3 residues: CASSRGIGQGDYSNQPQHF. CDR3 DNA: TGCGCCAGCAGCCGAGGGATTGGACAGGGGGATTATAGCAATCAGCCCCAGCATTTT.

The V gene is TRBV11-3, the J gene TRBJ1-6; 8 bases agree with TRBD1. After removal of 5 bases from V and 10 bases from J, the junction contained 7 bases not matched to a gene. This CDR3 comprises 14 residues. Germline CDR1 reads SGHNT; CDR2 reads YENEEA. The CDR3: CASSDRGLKSPLHF. DNA of the CDR3: TGTGCCAGCAGCGACAGGGGACTCAAGTCACCCCTCCACTTT.

The chain is built from TRBV9 and TRBJ1-1; possibly TRBD1 for D (5 bases). The CDR3 has 15 residues. Between the trimmed V and J ends, which lost 4 bases and 1 base, there was a span of 14 bases. CDR1 is SGDLS and CDR2 is YYNGEE in the germline V gene. CDR3 protein: CASSLGPGRNTEAFF. As DNA, the CDR3 is TGTGCCAGCAGCCTCGGTCCAGGGCGGAACACTGAAGCTTTCTTT.

This chain connects TRBV24-1 to TRBJ2-5; 8 positions match TRBD1. The CDR3 totals 13 residues. The ends lost 5 bases at V and 4 bases at J; junction bases unmatched: 2. CDR1 is KGHDR and CDR2 is SFDVKD in the germline V gene. CDR3 DNA: TGTGCCACCAGTGGCAGGGGGCGAGAGACCCAGTACTTC. Encoded protein: CATSGRGRETQYF.

V usage is TRBV5-4 and J usage is TRBJ2-2, with TRBD2 identical over 7 bases. Germline-derived CDR1 and CDR2 are SGHNT and YYREEE (reference sequence). V was pared by 4 bases and J by 4 bases, with 13 bases of the junction left unmatched. The CDR3 length is 17 residues. CDR3 residues: CASSPPWGRESTGELFF. The CDR3 DNA sequence: TGTGCCAGCAGCCCCCCGTGGGGGAGGGAAAGCACCGGGGAGCTGTTTTTT.

The chain links TRBV4-3 to TRBJ2-3, with D uncertain. Per the germline V gene, CDR1 is LGHNA and CDR2 is YSLEER. The CDR3 is 14 amino acids. The ends were cut back, 4 bases at V and 1 base at J, with 9 bases in the middle. The CDR3 nucleotides are TGCGCCAGCAGCCGTTCTACAGGCACAGATACGCAGTATTTT. Its translation: CASSRSTGTDTQYF.

The chain joins TRBV27 to TRBJ1-4; D is unresolved. CDR1 and CDR2 from the germline V gene are MNHEY and SMNVEV (reference sequence). Deletions cut 4 bases from V and 4 bases from J, with 10 bases between. CDR3 length: 14 amino acids. CDR3 region: CASSYRGNNEKLFF. The CDR3 DNA follows: TGTGCCAGCAGTTATCGAGGGAATAATGAAAAACTGTTTTTT.